This TCR beta chain was recorded in a study of blood T cells in healthy people across ages. In the study overall: Per every two T cells, about one barcoded beta molecule was captured by template switching.

This CDR3 is built from 15 residues. V lost 5 bases, J lost 2 bases, and 5 bases stayed unmatched. This clonotype occurred a few times. Caucasian individuals from Russia who were healthy and aged about 6 to 95 acted as donors. Total RNA extracted from each sample amounted to at least 6 micrograms. The authors ran a second PCR of 7 to 11 cycles using a sample-barcoded 5' primer and a J-beta primer mix. A single record per CDR3 protein comes from TCRdb applying MiXCR to the 5' RACE reads. The sample has around 970,000 distinct CDR3 sequences, roughly 50% seen once. V and J are TRBV12-3 or TRBV12-4 and TRBJ1-5, with 8 bases that match TRBD1. The specimen was blood. The receptor's source is a woman in her sixties in good health. In nucleotides, the CDR3 is TGTGCCAGCAGTGATGACAGGGGTCGCAATCAGCCCCAGCATTTT. This encodes CASSDDRGRNQPQHF.